This TCR beta chain came from a study of blood T cell repertoires in COVID-19. The data were produced by immunoSEQ multiplex PCR, yet TCRdb's version contains in-frame clones alone and is incomplete. The sample has 410,000 or so clones; 75% to 90% are singletons. Germline loops: CDR1 PRHDT, CDR2 FYEKMQ (reference sequence). The ends were cut back, 4 bases at V and 0 bases at J, with 12 bases in the middle. The CDR3 loop spans 16 amino acids. The chain recombines TRBV13 with TRBJ1-4; D gene uncertain. Material for sequencing was peripheral blood. The sequence came from a woman aged 40 to 50 with COVID-19, enrolled during active disease. The CDR3 loop is CASSSSLRATNEKLFF. The CDR3 nucleotides read TGTGCCAGCAGCTCCTCATTACGGGCAACTAATGAAAAACTGTTTTTT.